This passage covers 19 T cell receptor beta chains from one sample sequenced in a study of shared clonotypes between healthy human individuals. Only in-frame clones appear in the TCRdb table, and some are missing; sequencing was by immunoSEQ multiplex PCR. The table shows 470,000 or so clones, with roughly 80% occurring only once. The source material was PBMCs. These receptors were obtained from a woman aged 40 to 50 in good health. Some clones in this sample may be carry-over from other donors' samples.

V gene TRBV6-1 combines with J gene TRBJ2-7, with D perhaps TRBD1 (5 bases). Germline CDR1 and CDR2: MNHNS and SASEGT. CDR3 length: 14 residues. V was pared by 3 bases and J by 0 bases, with 9 bases between. DNA for the CDR3: TGTGCCAGCAGTGATACAGGATTCTCCTACGAGCAGTACTTC. Residues: CASSDTGFSYEQYF.

The CDR3 spells CASRGGQGMNTEAFF. In nucleotides, the CDR3 is TGTGCCAGCAGGGGGGGGCAGGGCATGAACACTGAAGCTTTCTTT. The chain recombines TRBV6-6 with TRBJ1-1, with a possible D match to TRBD1 (6 bases). The germline V gene encodes CDR1 MNHNY and CDR2 SVGAGI (reference sequence). The CDR3 extends over 15 amino acids. Between the trimmed V and J ends, which lost 6 bases and 0 bases, there was a span of 14 bases.

The chain employs TRBV18 and TRBJ2-5; the match to TRBD2 covers 8 bases. Germline V gives CDR1 KGHSH, CDR2 LQKENI. The junction had 1 base not matched to a gene; V was cut back by 3 bases and J by 1 base. This CDR3 has 14 residues. Here the CDR3 DNA reads TGTGCCAGCTCACCGAGCGGGAGCCAAGAGACCCAGTACTTC. Translation gives CASSPSGSQETQYF.

The chain is built from TRBV6-5 and TRBJ2-3; possible D gene TRBD2, 5 bases. This CDR3 contains 13 residues. V was trimmed by 8 bases and J by 6 bases, leaving 15 bases between them. CDR1 is MNHEY, CDR2 SVGAGI, per germline. As DNA, the CDR3 is TGTGCCAGCCGGACGGGATTGGGTGATACGCAGTATTTT. Its protein is CASRTGLGDTQYF.

The chain uses TRBV21-1 and TRBJ2-7; the D call of TRBD2 is as the table states it, not checked on the DNA. TRBV21-1 is assigned pseudogene status. This CDR3 comprises 16 residues. The CDR3 DNA is TGTGCCAGCAGCAAAGGGGTCGGGAGGTCTTACTACGAGCAGTACTTC. It encodes CASSKGVGRSYYEQYF.

The chain joins TRBV7-9 to TRBJ2-1; 13 nucleotides match TRBD2. CDR1 and CDR2 (germline): SEHNR, FQNEAQ (reference sequence). The CDR3 is 16 amino acids. V lost 5 bases and J lost 5; bases outside the gene matches: 6. This CDR3 is CASSTRLAGGNNEQFF. The CDR3 coding sequence is TGTGCCAGCAGCACGCGACTAGCGGGAGGAAACAATGAGCAGTTCTTC.

This chain uses TRBV27 with TRBJ2-7; tentative D call: TRBD1 (6 bases). The CDR3 is 14 amino acids. The V end was cut by 6 bases, the J end by 5 bases, with 17 bases between. Germline CDR1 MNHEY, CDR2 SMNVEV (reference sequence). The CDR3 loop reads CASSRTGWNNEQYF. In DNA form, the CDR3 reads TGTGCCAGCAGCCGAACAGGGTGGAACAACGAGCAGTACTTC.

The chain couples TRBV5-1 to TRBJ2-7, with 10 positions matching TRBD2. CDR1 and CDR2 (germline): SGHRS, YFSETQ. Trimming took 4 bases from V and 4 from J; bases not matched to a gene: 5. This CDR3 has 14 amino acids. The CDR3 DNA is TGCGCCAGCAGCGGAGCGGGAGGGCATTACGAGCAGTACTTC. Protein: CASSGAGGHYEQYF.

The gene calls are TRBV28 and TRBJ2-7; D remains ambiguous. This CDR3 contains 17 residues. The V end lost 5 bases, the J end lost 3 bases, and 23 bases lay between the germline ends. Germline-derived CDR1 and CDR2 are MDHEN and SYDVKM. The CDR3 nucleotides read TGTGCCAGCAGTCAAGTCTCTGATGGGGTCTCCGGCTACGAGCAGTACTTC. It encodes CASSQVSDGVSGYEQYF. The complete variable domain, with remaining parts taken from reference TRBV28 and TRBJ2-7, reads DVKVTQSSRYLVKRTGEKVFLECVQDMDHENMFWYRQDPGLGLRLIYFSYDVKMKEKGDIPEGYSVSREKKERFSLILESASTNQTSMYLCASSQVSDGVSGYEQYFGPGTRLTVT.

For the CDR3, the DNA is TGTGCCAGCAGTTTATCTGGCCACGGGGACACTGAAGCTTTCTTT. This gives the protein CASSLSGHGDTEAFF. The chain combines TRBV27 with TRBJ1-1; D unresolved. CDR3 length equals 15 residues. Deletions cut 0 bases from V and 3 bases from J, with 11 bases between. Per germline, CDR1 MNHEY and CDR2 SMNVEV (reference sequence).

The rearrangement uses TRBV10-2 and TRBJ1-5; D remains ambiguous. CDR3 size: 13 residues. Germline assignment: CDR1 WSHSY and CDR2 SAAADI. Trimming cost V 3 bases and J 4 bases, with 7 bases left between them. CDR3 DNA: TGCGCCAGCAGTGATAGCGGGAATCAGCCCCAGCATTTT. Translation gives CASSDSGNQPQHF.

V usage is TRBV10-2 and J usage is TRBJ1-1; unclear D gene. The CDR3 consists of 12 residues. CDR1 is WSHSY and CDR2 is SAAADI in the germline V gene. V was cut by 6 bases and J by 5 bases, with 10 bases left in between. The CDR3 DNA follows: TGCGCCAGCAGGTTCGGGGATACTGAAGCTTTCTTT. It specifies CASRFGDTEAFF.

This chain links TRBV19 with TRBJ1-5; 7 bases line up with TRBD1. The CDR3 consists of 15 residues. CDR1 and CDR2 from the germline V gene are LNHDA and SQIVND (reference sequence). V lost 6 bases and J lost 0; bases outside the gene matches: 5. The CDR3 spells CASRRTGFSNQPQHF. DNA of the CDR3: TGTGCCAGTAGGCGGACAGGATTTAGCAATCAGCCCCAGCATTTT.

The chain combines TRBV5-1 with TRBJ2-7; D not resolved. The CDR3 is 14 residues long. Trimming pared 1 base from V and 3 bases from J, leaving 11 bases between. The germline V gene has CDR1 SGHRS and CDR2 YFSETQ. CDR3 sequence reads: CASSLRMAGYEQYF. CDR3 nucleotides: TGCGCCAGCAGCTTGCGGATGGCCGGCTACGAGCAGTACTTC.

This rearrangement joins TRBV28 to TRBJ2-1, with TRBD2 identical over 11 bases. Trimming removed 7 bases from V and 1 base from J; junction bases left unmatched: 9. The CDR3 runs 17 residues. Germline lookup yields CDR1 MDHEN and CDR2 SYDVKM. The CDR3 region has the DNA TGTGCCAGCATACCCGATAGCGGGAGGGGATCCTACAATGAGCAGTTCTTC. Amino acid sequence: CASIPDSGRGSYNEQFF.

The chain carries TRBV28 and TRBJ2-7; TRBD1 matches 8 bases. The junction had 5 bases not matched to a gene; V was cut back by 5 bases and J by 2 bases. Germline assignment: CDR1 MDHEN and CDR2 SYDVKM. CDR3 length: 14 amino acids. The CDR3 coding sequence is TGTGCCAGCAGTCCGCCAGGGGGCCCCTACGAGCAGTACTTC. Translating gives CASSPPGGPYEQYF.

This chain joins TRBV19 and TRBJ2-1; tentatively, D is TRBD2 (6 bases). V was pared by 3 bases and J by 0 bases, with 15 bases between. From germline, CDR1 is LNHDA and CDR2 SQIVND (reference sequence). The length of the CDR3 is 17 residues. CDR3 sequence (DNA): TGTGCCAGTAGTATCCGGCCGGGACTCAGCTCCTACAATGAGCAGTTCTTC. It specifies CASSIRPGLSSYNEQFF.

The CDR3 DNA reads TGTGCCAGCTCACGCCTACGTCAACCTAGCACAGATACGCAGTATTTT. This codes for CASSRLRQPSTDTQYF. This chain links TRBV18 with TRBJ2-3; D ambiguous. The CDR3 is 16 residues long. Trimming shortened V by 4 bases and J by 0 bases, and 14 bases separated the two germline ends. The V gene's germline CDR1 is KGHSH and CDR2 LQKENI. The full variable domain, in which reference TRBV18 and TRBJ2-3 provide the parts outside the CDR3, is NAGVMQNPRHLVRRRGQEARLRCSPMKGHSHVYWYRQLPEEGLKFMVYLQKENIIDESGMPKERFSAEFPKEGPSILRIQQVVRGDSAAYFCASSRLRQPSTDTQYFGPGTRLTVL.

The rearrangement uses TRBV6-5 and TRBJ1-5; D is unresolved. The CDR3 loop spans 13 amino acids. Trimming took off 5 bases at V and 5 bases at J, with 10 bases between the two ends. The germline V gene has CDR1 MNHEY and CDR2 SVGAGI. CDR3 DNA: TGTGCCAGCAGTAACGGGAGGGATCAGCCCCAGCATTTT. Translating gives CASSNGRDQPQHF.